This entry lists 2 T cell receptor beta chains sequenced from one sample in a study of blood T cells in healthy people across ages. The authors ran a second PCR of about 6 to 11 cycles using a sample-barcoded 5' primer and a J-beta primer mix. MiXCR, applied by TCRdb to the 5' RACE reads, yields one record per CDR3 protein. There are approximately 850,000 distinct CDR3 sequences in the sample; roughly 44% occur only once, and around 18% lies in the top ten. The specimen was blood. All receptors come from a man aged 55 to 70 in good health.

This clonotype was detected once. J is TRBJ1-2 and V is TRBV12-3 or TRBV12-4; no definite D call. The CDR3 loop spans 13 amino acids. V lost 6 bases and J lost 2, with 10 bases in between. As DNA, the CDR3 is TGTGCCAGCAGCATCGACCTAAACTATGGCTACACCTTC. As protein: CASSIDLNYGYTF.

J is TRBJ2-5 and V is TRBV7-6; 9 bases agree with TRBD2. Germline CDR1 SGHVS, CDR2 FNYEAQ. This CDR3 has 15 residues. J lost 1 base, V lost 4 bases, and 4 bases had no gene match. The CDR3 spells CASSYGGGVQETQYF. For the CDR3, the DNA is TGTGCCAGCAGCTACGGCGGGGGGGTCCAAGAGACCCAGTACTTC.